A single sample gave rise to the 24 T cell receptor beta chains below, sequenced in a study of cytomegalovirus exposure and HLA in healthy donors. In the PCR, 60 Vbeta and 13 Jbeta primers were used. Generated by immunoSEQ multiplex PCR, the TCRdb table keeps only in-frame clones and is missing some. Here the sample spans about 97,000 clones, 79% being singletons. What was sequenced was PBMCs. These receptors were obtained from a male donor in good health and CMV-seropositive.

V is TRBV6-5 and J is TRBJ2-7; TRBD2 is a possible D gene (5 bases). Germline values: CDR1 MNHEY, CDR2 SVGAGI. The CDR3 spans 11 residues. V was clipped by 7 bases and J by 5 bases, with 9 bases between them. As DNA, the CDR3 is TGTGCCAGCACCGGGGTCAACGAGCAGTACTTC. This translates into CASTGVNEQYF.

V gene TRBV2 combines with J gene TRBJ1-2; 7 bases line up with TRBD1. Germline V gene data show CDR1 as SNHLY and CDR2 as FYNNEI. This CDR3 contains 14 residues. J was trimmed by 6 bases and V by 3 bases; bases with no gene match: 7. Here the CDR3 reads CASSEETGTHGYTF. The DNA for the CDR3 is TGTGCCAGCAGTGAGGAGACAGGGACCCATGGCTACACCTTC. Looking up the rest from reference TRBV2 and TRBJ1-2 gives the full variable domain: EPEVTQTPSHQVTQMGQEVILRCVPISNHLYFYWYRQILGQKVEFLVSFYNNEISEKSEIFDDQFSVERPDGSNFTLKIRSTKLEDSAMYFCASSEETGTHGYTFGSGTRLTVV.

The CDR3 DNA reads as TGTGCCTGGAGAGATACAGGGAGTGGGGCCAACGTCCTGACTTTC. Its protein is CAWRDTGSGANVLTF. The chain combines TRBV30 with TRBJ2-6; a weak D match, TRBD1 (6 bases). Trimming took off 3 bases at V and 3 bases at J, with 12 bases between the two ends. Germline V gene lookup returns CDR1 GTSNPN and CDR2 SVGIG (reference sequence). The CDR3 is 15 residues long. The complete variable domain, with remaining parts taken from reference TRBV30 and TRBJ2-6, reads SQTIHQWPATLVQPVGSPLSLECTVEGTSNPNLYWYRQAAGRGLQLLFYSVGIGQISSEVPQNLSASRPQDRQFILSSKKLLLSDSGFYLCAWRDTGSGANVLTFGAGSRLTVL.

The chain employs TRBV11-3 and TRBJ2-5; tentative D call: TRBD1 (6 bases). V was pared by 4 bases and J by 4 bases, with 10 bases between. CDR1 and CDR2 from the germline V gene are SGHNT and YENEEA. The CDR3 is 13 amino acids. The CDR3 DNA is TGTGCCAGCAGCTCCCGGGACATAGAGACCCAGTACTTC. It codes for CASSSRDIETQYF.

J is TRBJ1-6 and V is TRBV4-1; D call uncertain. The CDR3 length is 12 residues. Germline lookup yields CDR1 MGHRA and CDR2 YSYEKL. V was pared by 0 bases and J by 14 bases, with 8 bases between. CDR3: CASSQEARALHF. Here the CDR3 DNA reads TGCGCCAGCAGCCAAGAGGCCCGGGCCCTCCACTTT.

The chain links TRBV10-3 to TRBJ2-3; TRBD2 matches at 8 bases. From germline, CDR1 is ENHRY and CDR2 SYGVKD. The CDR3 spans 15 residues. The V gene end was trimmed by 4 bases and the J gene end by 2 bases; junction bases not matched to a gene: 5. The CDR3 loop is CAISVGGGPTDTQYF. As DNA, the CDR3 is TGTGCCATCAGTGTCGGGGGGGGGCCCACAGATACGCAGTATTTT.

The chain recombines TRBV7-9 with TRBJ1-4; 7 positions agree with TRBD1. Per germline, CDR1 SEHNR and CDR2 FQNEAQ (reference sequence). The junction had 11 bases not matched to a gene; V was cut back by 5 bases and J by 8 bases. The CDR3 loop spans 15 amino acids. The CDR3: CASSANRGGGEKLFF. The CDR3 DNA is TGTGCCAGCAGCGCAAACAGGGGCGGTGGGGAAAAACTGTTTTTT.

The CDR3 loop reads CAISAGPGTSGGETQYF. CDR3 nucleotide sequence: TGTGCCATCAGTGCGGGGCCCGGGACTAGCGGGGGTGAGACCCAGTACTTC. The V gene is TRBV10-3, the J gene TRBJ2-5, with 14 bases lining up with TRBD2. Looked up from germline, CDR1 is ENHRY and CDR2 is SYGVKD. J lost 5 bases, V lost 4 bases, and 9 bases had no gene match. There are 17 residues in the CDR3.

This clone was detected once. The V gene is TRBV5-1, the J gene TRBJ1-5; no clear D. Trimming stripped 0 bases from V and 2 bases from J, with 27 bases between. The CDR3 is made up of 21 amino acids. Germline V CDR1 and CDR2: SGHRS, YFSETQ. CDR3 in DNA: TGCGCCAGCAGCTTGGGTCCCTCCAGCACCGGGATCCCGGGTGGCAATCAGCCCCAGCATTTT. It yields the protein CASSLGPSSTGIPGGNQPQHF.

The rearrangement uses TRBV19 and TRBJ2-3, with a tentative D call TRBD1 (5 bases). The germline gives CDR1 LNHDA, CDR2 SQIVND (reference sequence). Deletions cut 8 bases from V and 3 bases from J, with 18 bases between. The CDR3 has 15 residues. The CDR3 protein is CASAVQGSSTDTQYF. The CDR3 DNA sequence: TGTGCCAGTGCAGTTCAGGGCAGTTCGACAGATACGCAGTATTTT.

The chain couples TRBV21-1 to TRBJ2-7; the table's D call, TRBD1, has no DNA check behind it. TRBV21-1 is a pseudogene locus. The CDR3 spans 17 residues. The CDR3 here is CASTLGTGGESSYEQYF. The CDR3 DNA follows: TGTGCCAGCACCTTGGGGACAGGGGGCGAGAGTTCCTACGAGCAGTACTTC.

This chain uses TRBV7-2 with TRBJ1-5; no definite D call. The germline V and J ends were trimmed by 2 bases and 6 bases, with 8 bases remaining between them. The V gene's germline CDR1 is SGHTA and CDR2 FQGNSA. The CDR3 sequence is 13 residues long. The CDR3 bases are TGTGCCAGCAGCTTACGTACAGTTCAGCCCCAGCATTTT. It is translated as CASSLRTVQPQHF.

The rearrangement joins TRBV2 to TRBJ2-1; 9 positions match TRBD1. This CDR3 is built from 17 residues. Looked up from germline, CDR1 is SNHLY and CDR2 is FYNNEI. V shed 5 bases, J shed 1 base, and the junction held 9 bases outside the gene matches. CDR3 residues: CASSRTPTGGSYNEQFF. The CDR3 bases are TGTGCCAGCAGTCGAACGCCGACAGGGGGGTCCTACAATGAGCAGTTCTTC.

The CDR3 reads CAWNFGTGEEKLFF. For the CDR3, the DNA is TGTGCCTGGAATTTTGGGACAGGGGAAGAAAAACTGTTTTTT. The rearrangement uses TRBV30 and TRBJ1-4; 10 nucleotides agree with TRBD1. This CDR3 is built from 14 residues. The V and J ends lost 4 bases and 8 bases, in that order; junction bases with no gene match: 7. CDR1 is GTSNPN and CDR2 is SVGIG in the germline V gene (reference sequence).

The sample holds one count of this clone. This chain connects TRBV6-6 to TRBJ2-1; a weak D match, TRBD2 (6 bases). V was cut by 2 bases and J by 0 bases, with 8 bases left in between. CDR1 is MNHNY and CDR2 is SVGAGI in the germline V gene (reference sequence). There are 15 residues in the CDR3. CDR3 in amino acids: CASSYQGGSYNEQFF. In DNA, the CDR3 is TGTGCCAGCAGTTACCAGGGAGGCTCCTACAATGAGCAGTTCTTC.

The J gene is TRBJ2-7, the V gene TRBV16, with TRBD2 identical over 8 bases. CDR3 length equals 14 residues. V lost 4 bases to trimming and J lost 6 bases; unmatched junction nucleotides: 8. Germline CDR1 reads KGHSY; CDR2 reads FQNENV. Written as DNA, the CDR3 is TGTGCCAGCAGCCCGCCGGGGGGGTCCGCCGAGCAGTACTTC. Its protein is CASSPPGGSAEQYF.

Here the CDR3 reads CASSVGGRDTEAFF. The CDR3 region has the DNA TGTGCCAGCAGCGTGGGGGGGCGTGACACTGAAGCTTTCTTT. This rearrangement joins TRBV9 to TRBJ1-1, with a possible D match to TRBD1 (6 bases). Germline lookup yields CDR1 SGDLS and CDR2 YYNGEE. V lost 2 bases to trimming and J lost 3 bases, with 11 bases between them. This CDR3 is built from 14 residues.

The chain carries TRBV7-9 and TRBJ2-2; D is perhaps TRBD2 (6 bases). V lost 4 bases, J lost 1 base, and 13 bases lay in between. CDR3 length equals 16 residues. Looked up from germline, CDR1 is SEHNR and CDR2 is FQNEAQ (reference sequence). CDR3 region: CASSSPVGGNTGELFF. The CDR3 nucleotides read TGTGCCAGCAGCTCACCGGTCGGGGGGAACACCGGGGAGCTGTTTTTT.

This clone appeared once. The V gene is TRBV10-3, the J gene TRBJ2-7; perhaps TRBD1 as D (6 bases). This CDR3 comprises 13 residues. CDR1 and CDR2 from the germline V gene are ENHRY and SYGVKD. V dropped 5 bases and J dropped 5 bases, with 13 bases sitting between them. CDR3 DNA sequence: TGTGCCATCAGTTCAGGGGCGTGGAACGAGCAGTACTTC. The encoded protein is CAISSGAWNEQYF.

The CDR3 DNA follows: TGTGCCAGTAGTATTAAAACAGGACCGAACTATGGCTACACCTTC. Protein sequence: CASSIKTGPNYGYTF. V usage is TRBV19 and J usage is TRBJ1-2; perhaps TRBD1 as D (5 bases). The CDR3 is 15 residues long. Germline V CDR1 and CDR2: LNHDA, SQIVND (reference sequence). V was clipped by 3 bases and J by 2 bases, with 13 bases between them.

The chain joins TRBV7-9 to TRBJ2-3; 12 bases map to TRBD2. J was trimmed by 2 bases and V by 5 bases; bases with no gene match: 5. The CDR3 extends over 16 amino acids. CDR1 and CDR2 (germline): SEHNR, FQNEAQ (reference sequence). The CDR3 spells CASSPRTSGNTDTQYF. As DNA, the CDR3 is TGTGCCAGCAGCCCCAGGACTAGCGGGAACACAGATACGCAGTATTTT.

In DNA form, the CDR3 reads TGTGCCAGCAGCTTAGAGCCTATTAACACCGGGGAGCTGTTTTTT. This gives the protein CASSLEPINTGELFF. The chain joins TRBV5-6 to TRBJ2-2; no clear D. The CDR3 consists of 15 residues. Germline CDR1 reads SGHDT; CDR2 reads YYEEEE. The ends were cut back, 2 bases at V and 2 bases at J, with 10 bases in the middle.

This clone has a handful of counts. The chain carries TRBV2 and TRBJ1-4; 11 positions match TRBD1. This CDR3 comprises 14 residues. Germline V lookup: CDR1 SNHLY, CDR2 FYNNEI. Trimming removed 1 base from V and 8 bases from J; junction bases left unmatched: 0. The CDR3 DNA reads TGTGCCAGCAGTGAAGGGACAGGGGGCGAAAAACTGTTTTTT. It specifies CASSEGTGGEKLFF.

V is TRBV10-3 and J is TRBJ1-5; no clear D. The CDR3 has 13 residues. Germline CDR1 reads ENHRY; CDR2 reads SYGVKD. V lost 8 bases to trimming and J lost 4 bases, with 12 bases between them. The CDR3 protein is CAIGGTRNQPQHF. The CDR3, as DNA: TGTGCCATCGGAGGAACCAGAAATCAGCCCCAGCATTTT.